The clone carrying this T cell receptor beta chain was seen at least ten times. Its antigen remains unidentified. TCR beta CDR3 regions were amplified from RNA transcripts. In the first-round RT-PCR of the TCR CDR3, the HTBI primer set was used. TCRdb fed the multiplex PCR reads into MiXCR, producing one record per CDR3 protein. The sample has about 480,000 distinct CDR3 sequences; 14% are singletons. The record originates from a study of T cells in Graves' hyperthyroidism and ophthalmopathy. Study results and caveats: Most clonotypes that expanded in the thyroid above 0.001 also showed up in blood. Before onset, by a median of around 6.4 months, the model predicted ophthalmopathy.

Germline values: CDR1 SGHAT, CDR2 FQNNGV. J gave up 2 bases and V 5 bases, and 8 bases lay outside the gene matches. The CDR3 contains 15 residues. Patients were aged 18 to 65, had disease duration under 2 months, and had newly diagnosed hyperthyroidism. Every diagnosis used clinical symptoms, serum thyroxine and TRAb, thyroid ultrasound and orbital computed tomography. The rearrangement links TRBV11-2 to TRBJ2-7, with 8 bases matching TRBD2. The sequenced material came from blood. The TCR originated in a woman between 18 and 29 years old with Graves' hyperthyroidism. The CDR3 sequence: CASSALRREAYEQYF. The CDR3 region has the DNA TGTGCCAGCAGCGCGTTAAGGCGGGAGGCCTACGAGCAGTACTTC.